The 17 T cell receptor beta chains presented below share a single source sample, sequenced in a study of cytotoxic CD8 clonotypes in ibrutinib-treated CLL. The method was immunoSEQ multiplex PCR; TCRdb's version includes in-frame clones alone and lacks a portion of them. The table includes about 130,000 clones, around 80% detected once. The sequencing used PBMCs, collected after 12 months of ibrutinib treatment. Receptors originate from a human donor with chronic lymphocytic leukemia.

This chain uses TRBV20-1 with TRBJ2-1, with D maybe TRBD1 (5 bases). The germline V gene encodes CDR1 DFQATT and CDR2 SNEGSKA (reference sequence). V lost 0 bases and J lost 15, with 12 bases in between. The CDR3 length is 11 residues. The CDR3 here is CSAREGQSSFF. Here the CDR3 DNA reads TGCAGTGCTAGAGAAGGACAATCATCGTTCTTC.

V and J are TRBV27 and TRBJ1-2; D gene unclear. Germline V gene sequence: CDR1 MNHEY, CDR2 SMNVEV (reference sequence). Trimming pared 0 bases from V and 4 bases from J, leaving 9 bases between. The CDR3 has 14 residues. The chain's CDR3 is CASSLSGQTYGYTF. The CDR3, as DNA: TGTGCCAGCAGTTTATCCGGCCAAACCTATGGCTACACCTTC.

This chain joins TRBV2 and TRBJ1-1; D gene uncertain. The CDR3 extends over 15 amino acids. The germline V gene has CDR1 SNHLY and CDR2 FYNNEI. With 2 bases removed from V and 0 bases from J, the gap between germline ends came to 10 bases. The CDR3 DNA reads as TGTGCCAGCAGTGAATTGGCAGTTATGAACACTGAAGCTTTCTTT. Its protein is CASSELAVMNTEAFF.

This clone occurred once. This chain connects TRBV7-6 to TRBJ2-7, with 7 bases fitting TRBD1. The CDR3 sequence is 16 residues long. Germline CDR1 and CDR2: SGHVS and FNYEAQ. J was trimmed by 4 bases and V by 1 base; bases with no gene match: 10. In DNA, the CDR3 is TGTGCCAGCAGCTTAGTAGTAGGGGGCTTGGTATACGAGCAGTACTTC. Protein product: CASSLVVGGLVYEQYF.

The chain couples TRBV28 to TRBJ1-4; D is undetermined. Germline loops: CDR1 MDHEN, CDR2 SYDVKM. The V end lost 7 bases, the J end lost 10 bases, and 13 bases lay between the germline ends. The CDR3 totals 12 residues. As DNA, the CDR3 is TGTGCCAGCAACACCCCCGGCGGAAAACTGTTTTTT. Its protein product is CASNTPGGKLFF.

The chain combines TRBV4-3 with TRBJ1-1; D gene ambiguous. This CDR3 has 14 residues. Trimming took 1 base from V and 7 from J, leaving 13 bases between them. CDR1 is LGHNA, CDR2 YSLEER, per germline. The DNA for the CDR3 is TGCGCCAGCAGCCAAGTAGGAATGGCCAGTGAAGCTTTCTTT. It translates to CASSQVGMASEAFF.

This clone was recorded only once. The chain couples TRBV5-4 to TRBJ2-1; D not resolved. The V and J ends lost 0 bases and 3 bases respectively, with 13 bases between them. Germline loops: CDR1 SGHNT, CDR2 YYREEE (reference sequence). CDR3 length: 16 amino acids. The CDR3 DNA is TGTGCCAGCAGCTTGGCCCACGAGGATTTCTACAATGAGCAGTTCTTC. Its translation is CASSLAHEDFYNEQFF.

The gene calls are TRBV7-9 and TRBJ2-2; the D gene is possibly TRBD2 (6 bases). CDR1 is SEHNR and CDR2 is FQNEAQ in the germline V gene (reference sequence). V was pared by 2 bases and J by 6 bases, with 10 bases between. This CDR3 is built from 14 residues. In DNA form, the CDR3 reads TGTGCCAGCAGCTTACTGGGGGGATCCGGGGAGCTGTTTTTT. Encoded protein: CASSLLGGSGELFF.

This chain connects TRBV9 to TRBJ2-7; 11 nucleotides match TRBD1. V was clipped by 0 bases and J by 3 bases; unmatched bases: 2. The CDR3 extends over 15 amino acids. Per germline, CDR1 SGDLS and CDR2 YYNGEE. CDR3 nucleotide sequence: TGTGCCAGCAGCGTAGAGGGACAGGGGGTCTACGAGCAGTACTTC. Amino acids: CASSVEGQGVYEQYF.

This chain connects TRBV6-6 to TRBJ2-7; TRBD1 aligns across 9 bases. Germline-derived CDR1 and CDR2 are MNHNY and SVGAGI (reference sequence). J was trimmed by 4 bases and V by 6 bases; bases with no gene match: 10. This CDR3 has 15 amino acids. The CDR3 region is CASRSPGTGRYEQYF. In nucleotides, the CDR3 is TGTGCCAGCAGAAGCCCCGGGACAGGGCGTTACGAGCAGTACTTC.

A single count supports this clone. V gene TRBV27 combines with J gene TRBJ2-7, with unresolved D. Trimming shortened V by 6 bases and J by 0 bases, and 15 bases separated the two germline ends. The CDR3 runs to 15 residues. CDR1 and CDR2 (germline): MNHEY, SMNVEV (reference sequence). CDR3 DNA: TGTGCCAGCAGAGTTTCCGCGGCAGTCTCCTACGAGCAGTACTTC. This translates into CASRVSAAVSYEQYF.

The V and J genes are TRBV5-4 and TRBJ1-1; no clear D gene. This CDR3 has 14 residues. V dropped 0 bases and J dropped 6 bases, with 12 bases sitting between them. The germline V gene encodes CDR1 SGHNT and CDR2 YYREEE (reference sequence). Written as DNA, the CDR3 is TGTGCCAGCAGCTTGGGCTACAAAGAATCTGAAGCTTTCTTT. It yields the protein CASSLGYKESEAFF.

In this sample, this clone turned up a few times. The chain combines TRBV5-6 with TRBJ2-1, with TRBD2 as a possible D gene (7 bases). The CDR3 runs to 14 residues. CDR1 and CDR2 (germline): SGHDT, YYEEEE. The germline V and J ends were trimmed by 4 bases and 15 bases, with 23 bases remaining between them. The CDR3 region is CASSPYRLGGLPFF. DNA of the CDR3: TGTGCCAGCAGCCCATACAGGTTGGGGGGGCTCCCGTTCTTC.

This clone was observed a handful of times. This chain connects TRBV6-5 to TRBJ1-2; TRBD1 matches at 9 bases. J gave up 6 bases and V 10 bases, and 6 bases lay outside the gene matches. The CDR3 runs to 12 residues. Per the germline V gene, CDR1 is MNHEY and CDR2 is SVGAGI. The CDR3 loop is CATAGTGNGYTF. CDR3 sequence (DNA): TGTGCCACGGCTGGGACAGGGAATGGCTACACCTTC.

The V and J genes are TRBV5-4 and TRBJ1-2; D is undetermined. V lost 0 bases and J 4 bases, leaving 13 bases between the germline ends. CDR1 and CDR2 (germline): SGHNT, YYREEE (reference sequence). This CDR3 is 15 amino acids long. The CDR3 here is CASSLVPQDFYGYTF. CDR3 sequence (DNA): TGTGCCAGCAGCTTGGTCCCCCAGGACTTCTATGGCTACACCTTC.

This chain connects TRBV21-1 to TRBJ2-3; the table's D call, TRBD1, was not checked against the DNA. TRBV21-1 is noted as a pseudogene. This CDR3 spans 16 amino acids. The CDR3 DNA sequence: TGTGCCAGCACTCCCAGGGGGGTCTGCCACACAGATACGCAGTATTTT. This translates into CASTPRGVCHTDTQYF.

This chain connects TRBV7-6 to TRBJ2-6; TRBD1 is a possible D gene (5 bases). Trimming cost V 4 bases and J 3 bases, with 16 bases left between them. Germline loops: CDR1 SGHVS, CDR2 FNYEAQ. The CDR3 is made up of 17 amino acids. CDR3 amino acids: CASSSDDSPGGANVLTF. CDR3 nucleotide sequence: TGTGCCAGCAGCTCAGATGACAGTCCTGGTGGGGCCAACGTCCTGACTTTC.